Listed here are 4 T cell receptor beta chains from one sample, sequenced in a study of Ad26.COV2.S vaccination and SARS-CoV-2 variants (dated by TCRdb to the early 2020s). The sample's treatment or condition label, in plain terms: some 20 received Ad26.COV2.S at low or high dose, single or two shots; about 5 received placebo; per-sample allocation not given. Repertoires of vaccine and placebo recipients were sequenced from samples collected on day 63 after the first injection. The library was made by the immunoSEQ multiplex PCR assay. TCRdb's version of the immuneACCESS table is confined to in-frame rearrangements and falls short of the full clone set. An unresolved V gene accounts for under half of the shortfall where checked; the remainder is of unknown origin. Here the sample has about 380,000 clones; about four fifths occur a single time. The top ten constitute around 7% of the sample. The sequenced sample was peripheral blood, obtained in a trial of Ad26.COV2.S vaccine versus placebo. The receptors come from a person between 18 and 59 years old who received the Ad26.COV2.S COVID-19 vaccine or a placebo.

This clone has just one count. This chain joins TRBV5-1 and TRBJ2-5; D not resolved. This CDR3 region has 15 residues. CDR1 is SGHRS and CDR2 is YFSETQ in the germline V gene. Trimming took 0 bases from V and 1 from J, leaving 10 bases between them. In nucleotides, the CDR3 is TGCGCCAGCAGCTTGGAGCTTCGCCGCCAAGAGACCCAGTACTTC. This sequence encodes CASSLELRRQETQYF.

In DNA form, the CDR3 reads TGCGCCAGCAGTCGGGGGGGTGACGAGCAGTACTTC. This gives the protein CASSRGGDEQYF. V is TRBV5-1 and J is TRBJ2-7; 8 positions agree with TRBD2. The V segment lost 5 bases and the J segment 5 bases; nucleotides outside the gene matches: 3. This CDR3 is built from 12 residues. Germline V gives CDR1 SGHRS, CDR2 YFSETQ.

This clone was detected only once. J is TRBJ1-2 and V is TRBV10-3; tentative D call: TRBD1 (5 bases). With 3 bases removed from V and 8 bases from J, the gap between germline ends came to 13 bases. CDR3 length: 13 residues. The germline V gene encodes CDR1 ENHRY and CDR2 SYGVKD. CDR3 bases: TGTGCCATCAGTGAAGGGGAGATCAGGGGCTACACCTTC. Amino acids: CAISEGEIRGYTF.

This clone was counted a single time. The CDR3 here is CASSLYGQGAGGYTF. CDR3 in DNA: TGTGCCAGCAGCTTATACGGGCAGGGGGCGGGTGGCTACACCTTC. The rearrangement uses TRBV7-6 and TRBJ1-2, with 8 bases lining up with TRBD1. V lost 2 bases and J lost 7; bases outside the gene matches: 9. The CDR3 spans 15 residues. Germline loops: CDR1 SGHVS, CDR2 FNYEAQ.